These T cell receptor beta chains were read from a single sample in a study of T cells in Graves' hyperthyroidism and ophthalmopathy. TCRdb re-called the multiplex PCR reads through MiXCR, storing one row per CDR3 protein. The top ten hold approximately 50% of the sample, which has some 200,000 distinct CDR3 sequences, over 15% seen once. The sequenced sample was blood. The receptor source for this set is a man in his fifties or sixties with Graves' hyperthyroidism. Each CDR3 is given with its conserved first and last residue. The D gene is left open where the match is weak. Only part of the rows carry a size: once, few, many, or a class if the clone is expanded.

J	size	D	V	CDR3	DNA
TRBJ2-2	-	-	TRBV4-1	CASSHPTEAGELFF	TGCGCCAGCAGCCATCCGACAGAGGCCGGGGAGCTGTTTTTT
TRBJ2-5	many	TRBD1	TRBV12-5	CASGLDPGTAGQETQYF	TGTGCTAGTGGTTTGGACCCAGGGACAGCCGGGCAAGAGACCCAGTACTTC
TRBJ2-2	many	-	TRBV16	CASSQWVDVGGLFF	TGTGCCAGCAGCCAATGGGTCGACGTCGGGGGGCTGTTTTTT
TRBJ1-3	many	-	TRBV30	CAWSEDSQAGNTIYF	TGTGCCTGGAGTGAGGACAGCCAAGCTGGAAACACCATATATTTT
TRBJ2-7	few	TRBD1	TRBV12-3/TRBV12-4	CASSLFPDRTYEQYF	TGTGCCAGCAGTCTCTTCCCGGACAGGACCTACGAGCAGTACTTC
TRBJ2-1	-	TRBD2	TRBV7-9	CASSLALGASGNEQFF	TGTGCCAGCAGCTTAGCCTTAGGGGCTAGCGGGAATGAGCAGTTCTTC
TRBJ2-7	many	TRBD1	TRBV11-3	CASSWGTGGWDEQYF	TGTGCCAGCAGCTGGGGGACAGGCGGGTGGGACGAGCAGTACTTC
TRBJ2-1	many	TRBD2	TRBV5-1	CASSLGTSLGDEQFF	TGCGCCAGCAGCTTGGGGACTAGTCTAGGCGATGAGCAGTTCTTC
TRBJ2-4	many	-	TRBV2	CASSMSGDIQYF	TGTGCCAGCAGTATGAGTGGCGACATTCAGTACTTC
TRBJ2-7	many	TRBD1	TRBV7-9	CASSSGTGLEQYF	TGTGCCAGCAGCTCGGGGACAGGGCTGGAGCAGTACTTC
TRBJ1-4	few	-	TRBV6-2/TRBV6-3	CASSYSIGRGSEKLFF	TGTGCCAGCAGTTACTCGATCGGGAGAGGAAGTGAAAAACTGTTTTTT
TRBJ2-5	-	-	TRBV5-1	CASSRTVQETQYF	TGCGCCAGCAGCCGGACAGTTCAAGAGACCCAGTACTTC
TRBJ2-5	-	-	TRBV10-1	CASSDGQRETQYF	TGCGCCAGCAGTGATGGACAGCGGGAGACCCAGTACTTC
TRBJ1-5	many	TRBD1	TRBV10-3	CAISDGDSYQPQHF	TGTGCCATCAGTGATGGGGACAGCTATCAGCCCCAGCATTTT